This paragraph covers one T cell receptor (beta chain) sequence. The antigen is undetermined. TCRdb re-called the 5' RACE reads with MiXCR, one entry per CDR3 protein. Found here are some 350,000 distinct CDR3 sequences, approximately 6% of them singletons; the top ten hold approximately 16%. The data were obtained in a study of T cells after yellow fever vaccination. The germline gives CDR1 LNHDA, CDR2 SQIVND (reference sequence). CDR3 length equals 16 residues. The trim removed 6 bases at V and 3 bases at J, leaving 8 bases unmatched. The study's findings and limits: Post-booster samples contained most primary-vaccination clones (more than 95% CD4, approximately 88% CD8). A small proportion of clonotypes was detected in both the CD4 and CD8 compartments. Weaker overall, the secondary response nonetheless peaked faster (day 5 versus 15).

This chain joins TRBV19 and TRBJ2-2; 9 bases fit TRBD1. The TCR originated in a man younger than 45 who received the YFV17D yellow fever vaccine. The sample here was PBMCs, taken 5 days after the yellow fever booster vaccination. Written as DNA, the CDR3 is TGTGCCAGTAGAAAGGGACAGGGTGTACACACCGGGGAGCTGTTTTTT. Its protein is CASRKGQGVHTGELFF.